The 19 T cell receptor beta chains in this list originate from one sample, sequenced in a study of T-cell memory formation after mild COVID-19. A single record per CDR3 protein comes from TCRdb applying MiXCR to the 5' RACE reads. This table has 470,000 or so distinct CDR3 sequences, around a quarter appearing once. The sequenced material came from PBMCs or a T cell subset sorted from them (not recorded which). These receptors all come from an adult woman who had mild COVID-19 (a few samples of this study predate the infection). Cell type and time point are not known.

The chain couples TRBV11-3 to TRBJ2-1; D unresolved. Germline CDR1 and CDR2: SGHNT and YENEEA. Trimming took 1 base from V and 0 from J, leaving 13 bases between them. The CDR3 is 17 residues long. CDR3 nucleotide sequence: TGTGCCAGCAGCTTAGGAGGTGGCACCCGCTCCTACAATGAGCAGTTCTTC. It specifies CASSLGGGTRSYNEQFF.

The chain couples TRBV5-1 to TRBJ2-7; TRBD1 matches 7 bases. The V gene end was trimmed by 0 bases and the J gene end by 0 bases; junction bases not matched to a gene: 9. The germline V gene encodes CDR1 SGHRS and CDR2 YFSETQ. The CDR3 consists of 17 residues. In DNA, the CDR3 is TGCGCCAGCAGCTTGGCCCCCGGGACAGATATCTCCTACGAGCAGTACTTC. Translating gives CASSLAPGTDISYEQYF.

This chain joins TRBV9 and TRBJ2-1; tentative D call: TRBD2 (7 bases). The CDR3 loop spans 16 amino acids. Germline V gives CDR1 SGDLS, CDR2 YYNGEE. V was pared by 1 base and J by 5 bases, with 16 bases between. The CDR3 here is CASSVRYRGANNEQFF. CDR3 nucleotides: TGTGCCAGCAGCGTACGTTACCGGGGGGCCAACAATGAGCAGTTCTTC.

The V call is TRBV2, the J call TRBJ2-3, with TRBD2 as a possible D gene (5 bases). Deletions cut 5 bases from V and 7 bases from J, with 16 bases between. This CDR3 has 14 amino acids. The germline CDR1 and CDR2 sequences are SNHLY and FYNNEI. In DNA form, the CDR3 reads TGTGCCAGCAGTTACCCCTCGACTACCCATACGCAGTATTTT. Its protein is CASSYPSTTHTQYF. The entire variable domain, with the rest obtained from reference TRBV2 and TRBJ2-3, is as follows: EPEVTQTPSHQVTQMGQEVILRCVPISNHLYFYWYRQILGQKVEFLVSFYNNEISEKSEIFDDQFSVERPDGSNFTLKIRSTKLEDSAMYFCASSYPSTTHTQYFGPGTRLTVL.

This chain joins TRBV9 and TRBJ2-2, with D possibly being TRBD1 (5 bases). Trimming removed 0 bases at V and 0 bases at J, with 9 bases between. The CDR3 totals 16 residues. Germline V gene lookup returns CDR1 SGDLS and CDR2 YYNGEE. CDR3 in amino acids: CASSVGRGSNTGELFF. The CDR3 DNA is TGTGCCAGCAGCGTAGGTAGGGGCTCGAACACCGGGGAGCTGTTTTTT. Full variable domain (missing parts from reference TRBV9 and TRBJ2-2): DSGVTQTPKHLITATGQRVTLRCSPRSGDLSVYWYQQSLDQGLQFLIQYYNGEERAKGNILERFSAQQFPDLHSELNLSSLELGDSALYFCASSVGRGSNTGELFFGEGSRLTVL.

In its sample, this clonotype was seen a few times. J is TRBJ2-7 and V is TRBV9, with a possible D match to TRBD1 (7 bases). CDR1 is SGDLS, CDR2 YYNGEE, per germline. This CDR3 has 15 residues. V was pared by 3 bases and J by 6 bases, with 19 bases between. The CDR3 loop is CASSASDRVSGEQYF. The CDR3 nucleotides are TGTGCCAGCAGCGCCTCAGACAGGGTTAGCGGCGAGCAGTACTTC. The whole variable domain, filled in from reference TRBV9 and TRBJ2-7, reads DSGVTQTPKHLITATGQRVTLRCSPRSGDLSVYWYQQSLDQGLQFLIQYYNGEERAKGNILERFSAQQFPDLHSELNLSSLELGDSALYFCASSASDRVSGEQYFGPGTRLTVT.

This clonotype has just one count. The chain is built from TRBV4-1 and TRBJ1-1; 10 bases fit TRBD1. The CDR3 consists of 18 residues. J was trimmed by 5 bases and V by 0 bases; bases with no gene match: 12. Germline CDR1 MGHRA, CDR2 YSYEKL. CDR3 loop: CASSQDPPPTGGATEAFF. CDR3 nucleotide sequence: TGCGCCAGCAGCCAAGATCCCCCCCCGACAGGGGGCGCGACTGAAGCTTTCTTT.

The chain employs TRBV12-3 or TRBV12-4 and TRBJ2-2, with 8 bases aligning to TRBD2. This CDR3 spans 14 amino acids. Unmatched junction bases numbered 5, after V lost 4 bases and J lost 7 bases. The CDR3 spells CASSYSGIDGELFF. The CDR3 DNA reads TGTGCCAGCAGTTATAGCGGGATAGACGGGGAGCTGTTTTTT.

The sample holds many counts of this clonotype. The chain couples TRBV3-1 to TRBJ1-1; D remains ambiguous. Looked up from germline, CDR1 is LGHDT and CDR2 is YNNKEL (reference sequence). The CDR3 sequence is 12 residues long. V was cut by 7 bases and J by 1 base, with 7 bases left in between. CDR3 loop: CASKARNTEAFF. The CDR3 bases are TGTGCCAGCAAGGCTAGGAACACTGAAGCTTTCTTT.

The J gene is TRBJ2-3, the V gene TRBV5-1; no clear D. The length of the CDR3 is 14 residues. V lost 0 bases and J lost 9, with 14 bases in between. The germline V gene encodes CDR1 SGHRS and CDR2 YFSETQ. The chain's CDR3 is CASSLDLLGRTQYF. CDR3 nucleotides: TGCGCCAGCAGCTTGGACCTTCTGGGTAGAACGCAGTATTTT.

The chain couples TRBV5-1 to TRBJ2-2; the D is unclear. Germline CDR1 reads SGHRS; CDR2 reads YFSETQ. This CDR3 contains 14 residues. V was clipped by 6 bases and J by 5 bases, with 14 bases between them. The CDR3 sequence: CASTAPPRTGELFF. CDR3 coding DNA: TGCGCCAGCACAGCCCCCCCGAGGACCGGGGAGCTGTTTTTT.

The gene calls are TRBV19 and TRBJ1-5; D possibly corresponds to TRBD1 (5 bases). CDR3 length equals 14 residues. The V end was cut by 5 bases, the J end by 1 base, with 9 bases between. Germline assignment: CDR1 LNHDA and CDR2 SQIVND (reference sequence). The CDR3 DNA is TGTGCCAGTAGTTTCAGACAGAGCAATCAGCCCCAGCATTTT. This encodes CASSFRQSNQPQHF.

The sample holds a few counts of this clonotype. Written as DNA, the CDR3 is TGCGCCAGCAGCTTGGGGTCGGGGGCCGATGAGCAGTTCTTC. Amino acids: CASSLGSGADEQFF. The chain links TRBV5-1 to TRBJ2-1; D tentatively fits TRBD1 or TRBD2 (6 bases each). V was trimmed by 0 bases and J by 8 bases, leaving 12 bases between them. The CDR3 is made up of 14 amino acids. Germline CDR1 and CDR2: SGHRS and YFSETQ.

This clonotype was counted a single time. A junction boundary mismatches the germline segment, possibly from a read error. The gene calls are TRBV4-3 and TRBJ2-2; D unclear. There are 14 residues in the CDR3. Looked up from germline, CDR1 is LGHNA and CDR2 is YSLEER. The CDR3 sequence: CASSPFDDTGELFF. In DNA form, the CDR3 reads TGCGCCAGCAGCCCTTTCGATGACACGGGGGAGCTGTTTTTT.

This chain uses TRBV5-1 with TRBJ2-1, with D unclear. The germline V gene encodes CDR1 SGHRS and CDR2 YFSETQ. This CDR3 comprises 13 residues. V lost 4 bases to trimming and J lost 10 bases, with 15 bases between them. The DNA for the CDR3 is TGCGCCAGCAGCACAAGAAATACAGACGAGCAGTTCTTC. Translated, it gives CASSTRNTDEQFF.

The rearrangement joins TRBV20-1 to TRBJ1-2, with 12 bases lining up with TRBD1. The J segment lost 4 bases and the V segment lost 6 bases, leaving 9 bases of the junction unmatched. The CDR3 loop spans 15 amino acids. CDR1 and CDR2 from the germline V gene are DFQATT and SNEGSKA (reference sequence). The CDR3 region is CSANRGQGASYGYTF. DNA for the CDR3: TGCAGTGCAAACCGGGGACAGGGGGCGAGCTATGGCTACACCTTC.

This clonotype came up a few times. The CDR3 DNA sequence: TGTGCCAGCAGTTTAATCTCCCGGCCTCTATACGAGCAGTACTTC. Protein product: CASSLISRPLYEQYF. V usage is TRBV27 and J usage is TRBJ2-7; no firm D call. The germline V and J ends were trimmed by 2 bases and 4 bases, with 15 bases remaining between them. Germline V gene sequence: CDR1 MNHEY, CDR2 SMNVEV (reference sequence). CDR3 size: 15 residues.

The genes are TRBV7-3 and TRBJ2-1, with TRBD2 matching over 7 bases. The CDR3 runs 12 residues. Germline CDR1 reads SGHTA; CDR2 reads FQGTGA. Germline trimming cut 8 bases from V and 4 bases from J; bases unmatched to any gene: 2. The chain's CDR3 is CASGGEYNEQFF. CDR3 in DNA: TGTGCCAGCGGGGGGGAATACAATGAGCAGTTCTTC.

This clonotype was recorded only once. The chain employs TRBV19 and TRBJ2-4; TRBD1 might be the D (7 bases). Germline CDR1 reads LNHDA; CDR2 reads SQIVND (reference sequence). The ends were cut back, 7 bases at V and 5 bases at J, with 15 bases in the middle. The CDR3 is 14 residues long. CDR3 nucleotides: TGTGCCAGTACCAAAGACAGGGAGGAAAACATTCAGTACTTC. It specifies CASTKDREENIQYF.